This TCR beta chain is from a study of cytomegalovirus exposure and HLA in healthy donors. Overall study context: The approximately 120 validation repertoires used the same platform as the 650 to 850 first-cohort repertoires (as reported by a later analysis).

Here immunoSEQ multiplex PCR was the method, and the copy in TCRdb shows in-frame clones only, minus some. The sample lists some 240,000 clones, 86% seen once, with around 1.2% in the top ten. Germline V gene sequence: CDR1 LNHDA, CDR2 SQIVND (reference sequence). V lost 6 bases to trimming and J lost 1 base, with 12 bases between them. CDR3 length equals 14 residues. About this clone: What it binds is unknown.

Whole-study findings and limits: Rare TCR sequences dominated, though some public TCRs recurred in many donors. The tendency of first-cohort TCR clusters to co-occur in the roughly 130 validation repertoires emerged from a later analysis.

The receptor was derived from a woman in her twenties or thirties in good health and CMV-seropositive. The sample consisted of PBMCs. The J gene is TRBJ1-1, the V gene TRBV19; D is unclear. The DNA of the CDR3 is TGTGCCAGTAGCAGTTCAATAACGAACACTGAAGCTTTCTTT. Its protein is CASSSSITNTEAFF.